A selection of T cell receptor beta chains follows, all from one sample in a study of T cell changes during pregnancy in multiple sclerosis. Libraries were prepared by immunoSEQ multiplex PCR; TCRdb keeps only in-frame clonotypes and omits some of them. Among around 50,000 clones listed, roughly 91% were seen once. The sample was CD4+ T cells from peripheral blood mononuclear cells, taken after pregnancy. All receptors derive from a female donor in good health, enrolled as a control in a pregnancy study. Each CDR3 is given with its conserved first and last residue. The D gene is left open where the match is weak. Part of the rows lack a size; the others show once, few, many or a class for expanded clones.

cdr3_aa cdr3_nt j_call v_call d_call clone_size
CASSAYSGRAYNEQFF TGTGCCAGCAGCGCGTATAGCGGGAGGGCGTACAATGAGCAGTTCTTC TRBJ2-1 TRBV11-3 TRBD2 -
CASSVRGTSGPVRHNEQFF TGTGCCAGCAGTGTGCGTGGGACTAGCGGTCCGGTAAGACACAATGAGCAGTTCTTC TRBJ2-1 TRBV6-4 TRBD2 -
CASSGQGSQPQHF TGTGCCAGTAGTGGGCAGGGGAGTCAGCCCCAGCATTTT TRBJ1-5 TRBV19 - -
CASSLSGGLNTEAFF TGTGCCAGCAGCTTATCGGGGGGCCTGAACACTGAAGCTTTCTTT TRBJ1-1 TRBV7-2 - -
CASSPGLAVYNEQFF TGTGCCAGCAGCCCGGGACTAGCGGTCTACAATGAGCAGTTCTTC TRBJ2-1 TRBV9 TRBD2 -
CASNRGGGAYNEQFF TGTGCCAGCAACCGCGGGGGGGGAGCCTACAATGAGCAGTTCTTC TRBJ2-1 TRBV9 TRBD2 -
CASSYATGGSTEAFF TGTGCCAGCAGTTACGCGACAGGGGGGAGCACTGAAGCTTTCTTT TRBJ1-1 TRBV6-5 TRBD1 -
CASTLDRTTGELFF TGTGCCAGCACCCTCGACAGAACCACCGGGGAGCTGTTTTTT TRBJ2-2 TRBV6-1 - -
CASEPGLAIGHRGELFF TGTGCCAGTGAACCGGGACTAGCGATCGGACACCGAGGGGAGCTGTTTTTT TRBJ2-2 TRBV19 TRBD2 -
CASSLGLAGVKSEQFF TGCGCCAGCAGCTTGGGACTAGCGGGGGTAAAAAGCGAGCAGTTCTTC TRBJ2-1 TRBV5-1 TRBD2 -
CASSDRGDYGYTF TGTGCCAGCTCAGACAGGGGAGACTATGGCTACACCTTC TRBJ1-2 TRBV18 TRBD1 -
CASISNHGGEDTF TGTGCCAGCATCTCCAATCACGGTGGTGAAGACACCTTC TRBJ1-2 TRBV7-2 - -
CASITTGGGVSGGNQPQHF TGTGCCAGCATCACGACAGGGGGCGGCGTTTCTGGTGGCAATCAGCCCCAGCATTTT TRBJ1-5 TRBV28 TRBD1 -
CASSLQGHEQFF TGCGCCAGCAGCTTACAGGGGCATGAGCAGTTCTTC TRBJ2-1 TRBV10-1 TRBD1 -
CAWSVPSGGALGTDTQYF TGTGCCTGGAGTGTACCGAGCGGGGGGGCCCTGGGCACAGATACGCAGTATTTT TRBJ2-3 TRBV30 TRBD2 -
CASSRQGGSEAFF TGTGCCAGCAGCAGACAGGGGGGGAGTGAAGCTTTCTTT TRBJ1-1 TRBV5-5 TRBD1 -
CASSAPGQGPYGYTF TGTGCCAGCAGTGCCCCGGGACAGGGCCCCTATGGCTACACCTTC TRBJ1-2 TRBV6-6 TRBD1 -
CASRPPAGEAEAFF TGTGCCAGCAGGCCCCCTGCGGGGGAGGCTGAAGCTTTCTTT TRBJ1-1 TRBV28 - -
CASSPTGNTEAFF TGTGCCAGCAGCCCGACAGGGAACACTGAAGCTTTCTTT TRBJ1-1 TRBV11-3 - -
CASSLVSLAGPYNEQFF TGTGCCAGCAGCTTAGTAAGTCTAGCGGGACCCTACAATGAGCAGTTCTTC TRBJ2-1 TRBV7-9 TRBD2 -
CASSSGQGSGEQYF TGTGCCAGCTCAAGTGGACAGGGGAGTGGCGAGCAGTACTTC TRBJ2-7 TRBV18 TRBD1 -
CASSGQGVGTDTQYF TGTGCCAGCAGCGGACAGGGCGTAGGCACAGATACGCAGTATTTT TRBJ2-3 TRBV11-2 TRBD1 -
CASSPGGTDTQYF TGTGCCAGCAGCCCAGGGGGCACAGATACGCAGTATTTT TRBJ2-3 TRBV6-5 - once
CASSFPPAGGRNTIYF TGTGCCAGCAGTTTCCCGCCAGCAGGAGGGAGGAACACCATATATTTT TRBJ1-3 TRBV28 - -
CASSAYRGMTAFF TGTGCCAGCAGTGCTTACAGGGGTATGACTGCTTTCTTT TRBJ1-1 TRBV14 TRBD1 -
CASSPPGTGYEQYF TGTGCCAGCAGTCCCCCAGGTACCGGCTACGAGCAGTACTTC TRBJ2-7 TRBV6-6 - -
CAIAGGIDTQYF TGTGCCATCGCCGGGGGGATCGATACGCAGTATTTT TRBJ2-3 TRBV10-3 TRBD2 -
CATVTGTGNNSPLHF TGTGCCACCGTAACCGGGACAGGGAATAATTCACCCCTCCACTTT TRBJ1-6 TRBV28 TRBD1 -
CASSEGRSTGELFF TGTGCCAGCAGTGAAGGTCGCAGCACCGGGGAGCTGTTTTTT TRBJ2-2 TRBV6-1 - -
CASKYRARGQGAANEQFF TGTGCCAGTAAGTATAGGGCAAGGGGACAGGGGGCTGCTAATGAGCAGTTCTTC TRBJ2-1 TRBV19 TRBD1 -
CASAYHGNYGYTF TGTGCCAGTGCCTATCACGGGAACTATGGCTACACCTTC TRBJ1-2 TRBV19 - -
CASSQEGATTYEQYF TGCGCCAGCAGCCAAGAGGGGGCCACCACCTACGAGCAGTACTTC TRBJ2-7 TRBV4-1 - -
CASSQARDSKVGPSNYGYTF TGCGCCAGCAGCCAAGCCCGGGACAGCAAAGTGGGCCCTTCAAACTATGGCTACACCTTC TRBJ1-2 TRBV4-1 TRBD1 -
CASSDGTGGGDEQFF TGCGCCAGCAGTGACGGGACAGGAGGTGGAGATGAGCAGTTCTTC TRBJ2-1 TRBV10-1 TRBD1 -